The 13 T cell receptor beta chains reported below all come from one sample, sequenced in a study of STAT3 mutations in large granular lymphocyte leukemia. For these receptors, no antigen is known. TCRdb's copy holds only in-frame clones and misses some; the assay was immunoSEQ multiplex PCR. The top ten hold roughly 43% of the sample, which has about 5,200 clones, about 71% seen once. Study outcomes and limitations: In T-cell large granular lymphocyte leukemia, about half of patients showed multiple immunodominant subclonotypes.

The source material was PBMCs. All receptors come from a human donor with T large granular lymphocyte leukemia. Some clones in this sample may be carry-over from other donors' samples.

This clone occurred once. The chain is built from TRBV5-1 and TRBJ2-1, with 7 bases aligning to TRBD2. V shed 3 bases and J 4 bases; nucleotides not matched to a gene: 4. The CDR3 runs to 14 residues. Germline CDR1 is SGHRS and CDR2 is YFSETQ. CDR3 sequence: CASSSGLEYNEQFF. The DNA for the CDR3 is TGCGCCAGCAGCTCAGGACTAGAGTACAATGAGCAGTTCTTC. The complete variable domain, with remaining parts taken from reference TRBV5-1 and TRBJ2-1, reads KAGVTQTPRYLIKTRGQQVTLSCSPISGHRSVSWYQQTPGQGLQFLFEYFSETQRNKGNFPGRFSGRQFSNSRSEMNVSTLELGDSALYLCASSSGLEYNEQFFGPGTRLTVL.

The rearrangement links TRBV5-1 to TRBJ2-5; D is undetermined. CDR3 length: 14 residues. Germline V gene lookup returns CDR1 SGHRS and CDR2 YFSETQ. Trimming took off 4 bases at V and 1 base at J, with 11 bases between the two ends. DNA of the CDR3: TGCGCCAGCAGCCCTGGACGCCTCCAAGAGACCCAGTACTTC. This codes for CASSPGRLQETQYF. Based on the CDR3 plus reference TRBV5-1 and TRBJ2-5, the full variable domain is KAGVTQTPRYLIKTRGQQVTLSCSPISGHRSVSWYQQTPGQGLQFLFEYFSETQRNKGNFPGRFSGRQFSNSRSEMNVSTLELGDSALYLCASSPGRLQETQYFGPGTRLLVL.

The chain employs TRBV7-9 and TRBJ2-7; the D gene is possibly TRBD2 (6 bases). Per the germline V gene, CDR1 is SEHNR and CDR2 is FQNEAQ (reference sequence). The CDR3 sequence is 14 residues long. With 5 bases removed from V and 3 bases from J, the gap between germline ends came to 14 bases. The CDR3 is CASSVGGDVYEQYF. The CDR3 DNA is TGTGCCAGCAGCGTCGGAGGGGACGTCTACGAGCAGTACTTC.

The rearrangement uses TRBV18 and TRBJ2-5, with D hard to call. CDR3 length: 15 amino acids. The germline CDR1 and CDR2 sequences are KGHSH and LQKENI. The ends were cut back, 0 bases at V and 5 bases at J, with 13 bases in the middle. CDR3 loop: CASSPPGLPGETQYF. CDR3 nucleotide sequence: TGTGCCAGCTCACCACCTGGGCTCCCCGGGGAGACCCAGTACTTC. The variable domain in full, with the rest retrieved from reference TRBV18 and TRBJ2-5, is NAGVMQNPRHLVRRRGQEARLRCSPMKGHSHVYWYRQLPEEGLKFMVYLQKENIIDESGMPKERFSAEFPKEGPSILRIQQVVRGDSAAYFCASSPPGLPGETQYFGPGTRLLVL.

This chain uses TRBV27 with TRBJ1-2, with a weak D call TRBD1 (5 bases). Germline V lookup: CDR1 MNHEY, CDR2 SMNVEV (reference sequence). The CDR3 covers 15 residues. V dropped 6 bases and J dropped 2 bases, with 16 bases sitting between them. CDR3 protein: CASRGQGIFNYGYTF. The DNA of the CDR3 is TGTGCCAGCAGAGGGCAGGGAATATTCAACTATGGCTACACCTTC.

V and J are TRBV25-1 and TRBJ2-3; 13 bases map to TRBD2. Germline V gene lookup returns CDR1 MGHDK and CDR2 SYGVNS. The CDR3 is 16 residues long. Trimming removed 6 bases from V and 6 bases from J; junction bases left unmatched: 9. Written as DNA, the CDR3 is TGTGCCAGCAGGGACTGGACTAGCGGGAGTGGGGATACGCAGTATTTT. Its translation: CASRDWTSGSGDTQYF. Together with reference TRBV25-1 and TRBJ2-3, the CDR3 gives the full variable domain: EADIYQTPRYLVIGTGKKITLECSQTMGHDKMYWYQQDPGMELHLIHYSYGVNSTEKGDLSSESTVSRIRTEHFPLTLESARPSHTSQYLCASRDWTSGSGDTQYFGPGTRLTVL.

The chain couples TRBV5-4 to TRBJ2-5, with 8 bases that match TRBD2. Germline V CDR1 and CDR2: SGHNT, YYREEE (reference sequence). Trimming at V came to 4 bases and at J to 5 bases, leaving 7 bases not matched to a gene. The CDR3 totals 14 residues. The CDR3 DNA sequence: TGTGCCAGCAGCGCTCGCGGGGGGACGGAGACCCAGTACTTC. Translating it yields CASSARGGTETQYF.

CDR3 nucleotides: TGTGCCAGCAGTGACCCCGGACAGGGCTTGGGAGATACGCAGTATTTT. It yields the protein CASSDPGQGLGDTQYF. The chain combines TRBV25-1 with TRBJ2-3; 8 bases map to TRBD1. Per the germline V gene, CDR1 is MGHDK and CDR2 is SYGVNS. V shed 3 bases and J 5 bases; nucleotides not matched to a gene: 10. The CDR3 runs to 16 residues.

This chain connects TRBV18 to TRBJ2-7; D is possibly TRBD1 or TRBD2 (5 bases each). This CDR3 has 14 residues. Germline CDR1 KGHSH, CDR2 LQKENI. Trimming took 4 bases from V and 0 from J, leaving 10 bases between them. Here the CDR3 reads CASSLRDASYEQYF. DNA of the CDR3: TGTGCCAGCTCACTACGGGACGCCTCCTACGAGCAGTACTTC.

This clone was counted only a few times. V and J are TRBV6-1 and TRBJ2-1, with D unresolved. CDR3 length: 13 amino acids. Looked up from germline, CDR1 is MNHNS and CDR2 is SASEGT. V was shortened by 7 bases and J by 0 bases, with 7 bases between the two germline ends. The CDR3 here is CASTTNSYNEQFF. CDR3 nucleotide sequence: TGTGCCAGCACGACGAACTCCTACAATGAGCAGTTCTTC.

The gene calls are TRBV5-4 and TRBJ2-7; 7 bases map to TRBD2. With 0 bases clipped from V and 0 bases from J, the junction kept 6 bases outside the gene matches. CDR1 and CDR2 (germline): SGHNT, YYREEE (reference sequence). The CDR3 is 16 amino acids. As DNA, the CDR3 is TGTGCCAGCAGCTTGGGTTGGCGGGGGAGCTCCTACGAGCAGTACTTC. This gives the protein CASSLGWRGSSYEQYF.

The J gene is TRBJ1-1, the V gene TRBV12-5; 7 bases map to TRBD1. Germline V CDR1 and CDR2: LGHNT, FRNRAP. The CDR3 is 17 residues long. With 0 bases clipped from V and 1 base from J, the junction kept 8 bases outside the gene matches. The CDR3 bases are TGTGCTAGTGGTTTGGTACGGACAGGAAACCAGAACACTGAAGCTTTCTTT. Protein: CASGLVRTGNQNTEAFF.

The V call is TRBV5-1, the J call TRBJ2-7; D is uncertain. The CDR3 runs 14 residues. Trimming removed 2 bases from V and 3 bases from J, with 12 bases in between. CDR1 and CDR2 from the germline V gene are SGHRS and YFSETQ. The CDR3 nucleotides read TGCGCCAGCAGCTTTGGCCTCTTGGGCTACGAGCAGTACTTC. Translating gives CASSFGLLGYEQYF.